Following are 10 T cell receptor beta chains from one sample sequenced in a study of cytomegalovirus exposure and HLA in healthy donors. The PCR contained 60 Vbeta and 13 Jbeta primers. Here immunoSEQ multiplex PCR was the method, and the copy in TCRdb shows in-frame clones only, minus some. The top ten hold 1.5% to 2% of the sample, which has about 70,000 clones, roughly 90% seen once. The specimen sequenced was PBMCs. All receptors come from a woman in her 30s in good health and CMV-seronegative.

This clone was observed a single time. The CDR3 DNA reads TGCAGTGCTAGGCCAGGGAATGAGCAGTTCTTC. It translates to CSARPGNEQFF. The rearrangement uses TRBV20-1 and TRBJ2-1, with D possibly TRBD1 on 5 matching bases. Germline CDR1 DFQATT, CDR2 SNEGSKA (reference sequence). Trimming shortened V by 3 bases and J by 7 bases, and 7 bases separated the two germline ends. The CDR3 loop spans 11 amino acids.

This chain links TRBV6-4 with TRBJ2-2, with TRBD2 identical over 8 bases. With 3 bases clipped from V and 1 base from J, the junction kept 10 bases outside the gene matches. Germline CDR1 is MRHNA and CDR2 is SNTAGT. CDR3 length: 18 residues. The CDR3 reads CASSEEALAGGNTGELFF. The CDR3 bases are TGTGCCAGCAGTGAAGAGGCACTGGCGGGAGGGAACACCGGGGAGCTGTTTTTT.

The rearrangement joins TRBV9 to TRBJ2-7; D possibly corresponds to TRBD2 (5 bases). With 8 bases removed from V and 5 bases from J, the gap between germline ends came to 17 bases. The CDR3 is 13 residues long. Looked up from germline, CDR1 is SGDLS and CDR2 is YYNGEE. The CDR3 reads CASTGPNGDEQYF. In nucleotides, the CDR3 is TGTGCCAGTACGGGTCCCAACGGGGACGAGCAGTACTTC. The whole variable domain, remainder taken from reference TRBV9 and TRBJ2-7, is DSGVTQTPKHLITATGQRVTLRCSPRSGDLSVYWYQQSLDQGLQFLIQYYNGEERAKGNILERFSAQQFPDLHSELNLSSLELGDSALYFCASTGPNGDEQYFGPGTRLTVT.

The chain employs TRBV7-6 and TRBJ2-1; TRBD2 aligns across 13 bases. The CDR3 contains 15 residues. CDR1 and CDR2 (germline): SGHVS, FNYEAQ. J gave up 6 bases and V 5 bases, and 4 bases lay outside the gene matches. The CDR3 nucleotides are TGTGCCAGCAGCCCTCGGACTAGCGGGGGCAATGAGCAGTTCTTC. Its protein product is CASSPRTSGGNEQFF.

This chain connects TRBV7-9 to TRBJ1-2, with D possibly being TRBD1 (6 bases). Trimming cost V 5 bases and J 2 bases, with 18 bases left between them. In germline, CDR1 is SEHNR, CDR2 FQNEAQ (reference sequence). The length of the CDR3 is 16 residues. CDR3 residues: CASSGPGQTPNYGYTF. The DNA of the CDR3 is TGTGCCAGCAGCGGACCGGGACAAACACCGAACTATGGCTACACCTTC.

This chain uses TRBV15 with TRBJ2-3; 9 nucleotides agree with TRBD2. The CDR3 runs to 18 residues. Germline values: CDR1 LNHNV, CDR2 YYDKDF (reference sequence). Trimming removed 1 base from V and 3 bases from J; junction bases left unmatched: 11. The CDR3 is CATSRVLGAGGPTDTQYF. CDR3 DNA: TGTGCCACCAGCAGAGTGTTAGGGGCGGGAGGGCCAACAGATACGCAGTATTTT.

V and J are TRBV13 and TRBJ1-1, with D uncertain. Germline CDR1 PRHDT, CDR2 FYEKMQ (reference sequence). The V end was cut by 2 bases, the J end by 1 base, with 8 bases between. The CDR3 runs to 14 residues. The CDR3: CASSLRIGNTEAFF. CDR3 in DNA: TGTGCCAGCAGCTTACGCATCGGGAACACTGAAGCTTTCTTT.

V is TRBV19 and J is TRBJ1-5; 11 bases are shared with TRBD1. The CDR3 runs to 17 residues. The V gene's germline CDR1 is LNHDA and CDR2 SQIVND (reference sequence). With V trimmed by 5 bases and J by 7 bases, 13 bases remained unmatched. CDR3 bases: TGTGCCAGTAGTGTATACCCGGGACAGGGGGGGAGGCAGCCCCAGCATTTT. Its translation: CASSVYPGQGGRQPQHF.

The genes are TRBV7-2 and TRBJ2-6, with D maybe TRBD2 (7 bases). The germline V gene has CDR1 SGHTA and CDR2 FQGNSA. The ends were cut back, 5 bases at V and 0 bases at J, with 17 bases in the middle. The CDR3 covers 18 residues. CDR3 region: CASSHRGGPSSGANVLTF. Written as DNA, the CDR3 is TGTGCCAGCAGCCATAGGGGGGGGCCCAGCTCTGGGGCCAACGTCCTGACTTTC.

The chain carries TRBV4-1 and TRBJ1-1; possibly TRBD1 for D (5 bases). This CDR3 has 15 residues. The germline V gene has CDR1 MGHRA and CDR2 YSYEKL. Trimming pared 0 bases from V and 4 bases from J, leaving 12 bases between. The CDR3 sequence: CASSQDFRASTEAFF. DNA for the CDR3: TGCGCCAGCAGCCAAGATTTCAGGGCGTCCACTGAAGCTTTCTTT.